The 7 T cell receptor beta chains below come from one sample, sequenced in a study of shared clonotypes between healthy human individuals. Profiling relied on immunoSEQ multiplex PCR, and the TCRdb table lists in-frame clones only, not all of them. In the table there are about 470,000 clones, around 79% of which are singletons. Sequences were obtained from PBMCs. The receptors derive from a woman in her thirties or forties in good health. Some clones in this sample may be carry-over from other donors' samples.

V usage is TRBV27 and J usage is TRBJ1-6; no reliable D call. The CDR3 spans 16 residues. V was shortened by 6 bases and J by 6 bases, with 18 bases between the two germline ends. Germline CDR1 and CDR2: MNHEY and SMNVEV (reference sequence). CDR3 sequence reads: CASSRIPGVTNSPLHF. The DNA of the CDR3 is TGTGCCAGCAGCCGAATCCCCGGAGTCACTAATTCACCCCTCCACTTT.

This clone was recorded only once. The V gene is TRBV11-3, the J gene TRBJ2-3, with TRBD2 identical over 9 bases. Germline V gives CDR1 SGHNT, CDR2 YENEEA. CDR3 length equals 16 residues. The ends lost 5 bases at V and 3 bases at J; junction bases unmatched: 9. The CDR3 DNA reads TGTGCCAGCAGCCGCGATAGCGGGAGTAGTACAGATACGCAGTATTTT. This codes for CASSRDSGSSTDTQYF.

A few counts support this clone. CDR3 sequence: CATSRGGEATGELFF. In DNA form, the CDR3 reads TGTGCCACCAGCAGAGGAGGGGAGGCAACCGGGGAGCTGTTTTTT. The rearrangement links TRBV15 to TRBJ2-2; weak D call: TRBD2 (6 bases). The germline V gene encodes CDR1 LNHNV and CDR2 YYDKDF (reference sequence). The CDR3 covers 15 residues. V was pared by 1 base and J by 5 bases, with 11 bases between.

CDR3 in amino acids: CASSRTGKAGGYTF. CDR3 DNA sequence: TGTGCCAGCAGTCGCACGGGAAAAGCGGGTGGCTACACCTTC. J is TRBJ1-2 and V is TRBV27; D gene uncertain. V lost 5 bases and J 7 bases, leaving 17 bases between the germline ends. CDR1 MNHEY and CDR2 SMNVEV come from the germline V gene (reference sequence). The CDR3 extends over 14 amino acids.

The rearrangement joins TRBV27 to TRBJ2-1, with 14 bases that match TRBD2. The CDR3 loop spans 14 amino acids. Germline lookup yields CDR1 MNHEY and CDR2 SMNVEV (reference sequence). The trim removed 6 bases at V and 16 bases at J, leaving 11 bases unmatched. CDR3 amino acids: CASRPEWTSGRLFF. CDR3 DNA: TGTGCCAGCAGACCCGAATGGACTAGCGGGAGGCTCTTCTTC.

The chain carries TRBV5-6 and TRBJ1-3; possible D gene TRBD1, 6 bases. The germline CDR1 and CDR2 sequences are SGHDT and YYEEEE. The CDR3 extends over 14 amino acids. V lost 0 bases, J lost 7 bases, and 11 bases lay in between. CDR3 DNA sequence: TGTGCCAGCAGCTTGGAGCGGGGGCTGAACACCATATATTTT. This encodes CASSLERGLNTIYF.

This clone was seen once. The chain has TRBV27 and TRBJ1-6; D ambiguous. V lost 3 bases and J 11 bases, leaving 8 bases between the germline ends. CDR3 length equals 12 residues. CDR1 is MNHEY, CDR2 SMNVEV, per germline (reference sequence). The CDR3 DNA sequence: TGTGCCAGCAGTTTTACTCGGGCACCCCTCCACTTT. Translated: CASSFTRAPLHF.